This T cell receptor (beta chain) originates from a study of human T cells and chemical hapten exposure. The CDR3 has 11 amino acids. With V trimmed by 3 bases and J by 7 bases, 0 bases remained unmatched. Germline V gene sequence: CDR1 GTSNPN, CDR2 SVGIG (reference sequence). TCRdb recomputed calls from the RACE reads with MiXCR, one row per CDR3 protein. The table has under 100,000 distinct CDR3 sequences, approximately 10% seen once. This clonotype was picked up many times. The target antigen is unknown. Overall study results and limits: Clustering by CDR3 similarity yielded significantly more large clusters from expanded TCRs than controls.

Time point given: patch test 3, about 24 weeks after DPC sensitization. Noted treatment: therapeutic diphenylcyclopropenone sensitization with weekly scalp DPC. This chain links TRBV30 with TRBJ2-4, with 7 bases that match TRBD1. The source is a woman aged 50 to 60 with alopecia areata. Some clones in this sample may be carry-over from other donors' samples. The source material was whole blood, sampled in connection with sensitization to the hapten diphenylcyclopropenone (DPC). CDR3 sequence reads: CAWRTGNIQYF. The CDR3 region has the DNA TGTGCCTGGAGGACAGGGAACATTCAGTACTTC.